This T cell receptor (beta chain) comes out of a study of CD8 T cells in Susac syndrome. V dropped 2 bases and J dropped 3 bases, with 13 bases sitting between them. The CDR3 is made up of 15 amino acids. Germline lookup yields CDR1 SGHTA and CDR2 FQGNSA. This clonotype was recorded a few times. The authors reverse transcribed roughly 0.5 to 1 ug RNA with random hexamers. Each CDR3 protein is one row after TCRdb ran MiXCR on the immunoSEQ multiplex PCR reads. The table lists around 130,000 distinct CDR3 sequences, roughly 76% of them singletons. This chain joins TRBV7-2 and TRBJ2-5; the D is unclear. Specimen: CD8+ T cells from PBMCs. This TCR was recovered from a human donor with multiple sclerosis. The CDR3 loop reads CASSLFSLGEETQYF. The CDR3 DNA sequence: TGTGCCAGCAGCTTATTCTCTCTCGGAGAAGAGACCCAGTACTTC. Together with reference TRBV7-2 and TRBJ2-5, the CDR3 gives the full variable domain: GAGVSQSPSNKVTEKGKDVELRCDPISGHTALYWYRQSLGQGLEFLIYFQGNSAPDKSGLPSDRFSAERTGGSVSTLTIQRTQQEDSAVYLCASSLFSLGEETQYFGPGTRLLVL.